This entry lists 6 T cell receptor beta chains sequenced from one sample in a study of human T cells and chemical hapten exposure. TCRdb reanalysed the RACE reads using MiXCR and keeps one entry per CDR3 protein. The sample includes 95,000 to 100,000 distinct CDR3 sequences, roughly a tenth seen only once; the top ten take around 3.3%. The time point here: pre-sensitization, week 0. The sample's treatment: therapeutic diphenylcyclopropenone sensitization with weekly scalp DPC. The sample here was whole blood, taken in connection with sensitization to the hapten diphenylcyclopropenone (DPC). These receptors were taken from a woman aged 55-70 years with alopecia areata. Some clones in this sample may be carry-over from other donors' samples.

This chain connects TRBV7-9 to TRBJ2-5; D gene uncertain. The CDR3 runs to 13 residues. Germline assignment: CDR1 SEHNR and CDR2 FQNEAQ (reference sequence). With 10 bases removed from V and 7 bases from J, the gap between germline ends came to 19 bases. CDR3 sequence: CATALEGMRTQYF. CDR3 nucleotides: TGTGCCACCGCGCTGGAAGGGATGAGGACCCAGTACTTC. The full variable domain, rest sourced from reference TRBV7-9 and TRBJ2-5, is DTGVSQNPRHKITKRGQNVTFRCDPISEHNRLYWYRQTLGQGPEFLTYFQNEAQLEKSRLLSDRFSAERPKGSFSTLEIQRTEQGDSAMYLCATALEGMRTQYFGPGTRLLVL.

There are many counts of this clonotype. The chain has TRBV12-3 or TRBV12-4 and TRBJ2-3; 10 positions match TRBD2. This CDR3 is 15 amino acids long. J was trimmed by 4 bases and V by 5 bases; bases with no gene match: 6. CDR3 coding DNA: TGTGCCAGCAGTCCCGGACTAGCGGCGGCAGATACGCAGTATTTT. Translated, it gives CASSPGLAAADTQYF.

This clonotype was seen a few times. The V and J genes are TRBV7-3 and TRBJ1-1, with a possible D match to TRBD1 (5 bases). Germline values: CDR1 SGHTA, CDR2 FQGTGA. The germline V and J ends were trimmed by 8 bases and 5 bases, with 18 bases remaining between them. CDR3 size: 14 residues. The CDR3 here is CASSRSREVTEAFF. The CDR3 DNA sequence: TGTGCCAGCTCCAGGAGCAGGGAGGTGACTGAAGCTTTCTTT.

There are a few counts of this clonotype. CDR3 protein: CASSFTGGSNTEAFF. The CDR3 nucleotides read TGTGCCAGCAGCTTCACAGGGGGCTCGAACACTGAAGCTTTCTTT. This chain uses TRBV7-9 with TRBJ1-1; TRBD1 agrees at 9 bases. The CDR3 totals 15 residues. Unmatched junction bases numbered 3, after V lost 3 bases and J lost 1 base. CDR1 and CDR2 from the germline V gene are SEHNR and FQNEAQ (reference sequence).

This clonotype was seen many times. The chain recombines TRBV6-2 or TRBV6-3 with TRBJ2-2; D may be TRBD2 (7 bases). CDR3 length equals 15 residues. The V and J ends lost 2 bases and 6 bases respectively, with 13 bases between them. Looked up from germline, CDR1 is MNHEY and CDR2 is SVGEGT. The DNA for the CDR3 is TGTGCCAGCAGTTACCCGGGGGGCGCATCCGGGGAGCTGTTTTTT. Translated: CASSYPGGASGELFF.

Ten or more counts support this clonotype. V gene TRBV10-3 combines with J gene TRBJ2-2; the D gene is possibly TRBD1 (6 bases). The germline V gene encodes CDR1 ENHRY and CDR2 SYGVKD. V was clipped by 7 bases and J by 5 bases, with 8 bases between them. The CDR3 consists of 12 residues. The CDR3 nucleotides are TGTGCCATCACGCAGGGGACCGGGGAGCTGTTTTTT. It encodes CAITQGTGELFF.